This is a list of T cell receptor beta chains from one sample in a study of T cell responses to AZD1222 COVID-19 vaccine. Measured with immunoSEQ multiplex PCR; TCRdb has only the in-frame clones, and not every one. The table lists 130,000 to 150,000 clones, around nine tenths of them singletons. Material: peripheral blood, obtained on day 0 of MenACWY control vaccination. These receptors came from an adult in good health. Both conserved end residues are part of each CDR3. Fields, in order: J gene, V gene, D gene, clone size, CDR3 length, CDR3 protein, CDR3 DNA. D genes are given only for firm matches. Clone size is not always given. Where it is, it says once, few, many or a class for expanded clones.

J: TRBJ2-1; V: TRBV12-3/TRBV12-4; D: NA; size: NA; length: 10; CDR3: CASTPNEQFF; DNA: TGTGCCAGCACCCCCAATGAGCAGTTCTTC
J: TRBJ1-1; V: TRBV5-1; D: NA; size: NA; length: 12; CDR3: CASRRVATEAFF; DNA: TGCGCCAGCAGGAGGGTCGCGACTGAAGCTTTCTTT
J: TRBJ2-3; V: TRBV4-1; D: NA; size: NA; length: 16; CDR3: CASSQSAQGRRDTQYF; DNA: TGCGCCAGCAGCCAATCGGCTCAGGGCAGGAGGGATACGCAGTATTTT
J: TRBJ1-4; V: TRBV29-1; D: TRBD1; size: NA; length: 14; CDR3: CSGLAGTGAEKLFF; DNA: TGCAGCGGCCTAGCCGGGACAGGGGCGGAAAAACTGTTTTTT
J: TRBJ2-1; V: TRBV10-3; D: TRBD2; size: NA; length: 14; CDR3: CAISASGRDNEQFF; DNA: TGTGCCATCAGCGCGAGCGGGAGGGACAATGAGCAGTTCTTC
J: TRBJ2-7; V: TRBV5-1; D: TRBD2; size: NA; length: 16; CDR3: CASSLQVAGFAYEQYF; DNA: TGCGCCAGCAGCTTGCAAGTAGCGGGGTTTGCCTACGAGCAGTACTTC
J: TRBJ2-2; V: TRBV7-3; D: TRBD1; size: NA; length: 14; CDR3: CASSPQGGTGELFF; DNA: TGTGCCAGCAGCCCACAGGGGGGAACCGGGGAGCTGTTTTTT
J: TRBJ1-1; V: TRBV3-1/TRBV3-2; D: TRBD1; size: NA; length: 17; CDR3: CASSQELHTGGRTEAFF; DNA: TGTGCCAGCAGCCAAGAATTACACACAGGGGGGAGAACTGAAGCTTTCTTT
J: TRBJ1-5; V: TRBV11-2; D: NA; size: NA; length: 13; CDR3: CASSWSSNQPQHF; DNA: TGTGCCAGCAGCTGGAGTTCTAATCAGCCCCAGCATTTT
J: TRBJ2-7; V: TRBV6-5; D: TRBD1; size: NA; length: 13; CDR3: CASSQGAGDEQYF; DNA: TGTGCCAGCAGCCAGGGGGCCGGGGACGAGCAGTACTTC
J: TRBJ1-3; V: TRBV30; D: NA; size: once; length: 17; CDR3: CAWSANPDRISGNTIYF; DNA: TGTGCCTGGAGTGCCAACCCCGACAGGATCTCTGGAAACACCATATATTTT
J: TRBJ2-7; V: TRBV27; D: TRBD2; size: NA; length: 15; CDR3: CASRLAGGKSYEQYF; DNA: TGTGCCAGCAGGTTAGCGGGGGGGAAGTCCTACGAGCAGTACTTC
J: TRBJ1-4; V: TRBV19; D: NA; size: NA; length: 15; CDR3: CASSISTPAGEKLFF; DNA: TGTGCCAGTAGTATTTCTACCCCCGCCGGCGAAAAACTGTTTTTT
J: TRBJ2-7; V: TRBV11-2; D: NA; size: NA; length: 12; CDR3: CASSFRGGEQYF; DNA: TGTGCCAGCAGCTTTAGGGGGGGCGAGCAGTACTTC
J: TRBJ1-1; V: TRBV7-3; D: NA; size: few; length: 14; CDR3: CASSLGGLDTEAFF; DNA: TGTGCCAGCAGCTTAGGGGGGTTGGACACTGAAGCTTTCTTT
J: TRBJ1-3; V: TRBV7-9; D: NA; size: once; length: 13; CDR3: CASSPQERNTIYF; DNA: TGTGCCAGCAGCCCCCAGGAACGAAACACCATATATTTT
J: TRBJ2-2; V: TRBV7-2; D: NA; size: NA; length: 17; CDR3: CASSLVPQLKNTGELFF; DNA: TGTGCCAGCAGCTTAGTACCTCAGTTAAAGAACACCGGGGAGCTGTTTTTT
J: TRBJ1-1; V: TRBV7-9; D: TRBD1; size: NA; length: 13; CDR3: CASSGQGTTEAFF; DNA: TGTGCCAGCAGCGGACAGGGGACCACTGAAGCTTTCTTT
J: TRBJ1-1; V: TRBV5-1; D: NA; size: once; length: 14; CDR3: CASSLSQLNTEAFF; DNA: TGCGCCAGCAGCTTGTCACAGCTGAACACTGAAGCTTTCTTT
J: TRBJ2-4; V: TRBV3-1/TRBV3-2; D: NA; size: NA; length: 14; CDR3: CASSQYLAKNIQYF; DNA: TGTGCCAGCAGCCAATATCTGGCCAAAAACATTCAGTACTTC
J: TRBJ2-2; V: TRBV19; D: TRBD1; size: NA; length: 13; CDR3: CASGTGVTGELFF; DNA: TGTGCCAGTGGGACAGGGGTAACCGGGGAGCTGTTTTTT
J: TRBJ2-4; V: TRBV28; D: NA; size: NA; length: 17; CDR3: CASSPPLWGLAKNIQYF; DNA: TGTGCCAGCAGTCCCCCTCTTTGGGGATTAGCCAAAAACATTCAGTACTTC
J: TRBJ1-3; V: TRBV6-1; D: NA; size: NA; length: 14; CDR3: CASSEQGEGNTIYF; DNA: TGTGCCAGCAGTGAACAAGGGGAAGGAAACACCATATATTTT
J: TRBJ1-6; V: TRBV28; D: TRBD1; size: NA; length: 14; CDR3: CASSFGTGNSPLHF; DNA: TGTGCCAGCAGTTTTGGGACAGGGAATTCACCCCTCCACTTT
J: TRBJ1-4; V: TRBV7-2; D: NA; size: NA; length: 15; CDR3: CASSWGSQGNEKLFF; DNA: TGTGCCAGCTCCTGGGGTTCCCAGGGTAATGAAAAACTGTTTTTT
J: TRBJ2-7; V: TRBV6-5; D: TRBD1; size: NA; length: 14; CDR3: CASSRTGGIYEQYF; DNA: TGTGCCAGCAGCCGGACAGGCGGAATCTACGAGCAGTACTTC
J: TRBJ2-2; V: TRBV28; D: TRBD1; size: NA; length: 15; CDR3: CASSSGQFNTGELFF; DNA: TGTGCCAGCAGTTCGGGACAGTTCAACACCGGGGAGCTGTTTTTT
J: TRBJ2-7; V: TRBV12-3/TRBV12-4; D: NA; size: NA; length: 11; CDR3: CASSSSYEQYF; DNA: NA
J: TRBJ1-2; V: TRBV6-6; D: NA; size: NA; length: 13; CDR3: CASSYAVNYGYTF; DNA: TGTGCCAGCAGTTACGCGGTTAACTATGGCTACACCTTC
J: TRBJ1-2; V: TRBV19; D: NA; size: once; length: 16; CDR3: CASSRGTTSSNYGYTF; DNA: TGTGCCAGTAGTAGGGGGACAACCTCTTCTAACTATGGCTACACCTTC
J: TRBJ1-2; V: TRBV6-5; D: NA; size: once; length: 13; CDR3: CATYPRANYGYTF; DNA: TGTGCCACCTACCCCCGGGCTAACTATGGCTACACCTTC
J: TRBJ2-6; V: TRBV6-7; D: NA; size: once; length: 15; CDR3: CASSTLLSGANVLTF; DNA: TGTGCCAGCAGTACTCTACTATCTGGGGCCAACGTCCTGACTTTC
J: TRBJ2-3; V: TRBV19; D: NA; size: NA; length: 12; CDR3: CASSPGRHTQYF; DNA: TGTGCCAGTAGCCCCGGGCGGCATACGCAGTATTTT
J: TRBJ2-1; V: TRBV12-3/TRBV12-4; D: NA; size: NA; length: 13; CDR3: CASSSWDYNEQFF; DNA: TGTGCCAGCAGCTCCTGGGATTACAATGAGCAGTTCTTC
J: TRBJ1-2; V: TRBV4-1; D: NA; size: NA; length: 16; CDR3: CASSQVRRGVNYGYTF; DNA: TGCGCCAGCAGCCAAGTGAGGAGGGGGGTGAACTATGGCTACACCTTC